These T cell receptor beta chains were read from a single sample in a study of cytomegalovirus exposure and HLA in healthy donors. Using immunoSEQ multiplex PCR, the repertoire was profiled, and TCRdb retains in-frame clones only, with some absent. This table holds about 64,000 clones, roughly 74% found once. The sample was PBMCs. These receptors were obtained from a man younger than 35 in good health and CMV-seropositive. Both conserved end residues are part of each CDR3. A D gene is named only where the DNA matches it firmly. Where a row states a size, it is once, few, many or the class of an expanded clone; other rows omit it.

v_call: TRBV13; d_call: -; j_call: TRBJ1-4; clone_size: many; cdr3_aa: CASSLYEGDHEKLFF; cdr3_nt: TGTGCCAGCAGCTTATATGAGGGGGACCATGAAAAACTGTTTTTT
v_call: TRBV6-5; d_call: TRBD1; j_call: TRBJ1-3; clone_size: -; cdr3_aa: CASSAGGGNTIYF; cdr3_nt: TGTGCCAGCAGCGCAGGGGGTGGAAACACCATATATTTT
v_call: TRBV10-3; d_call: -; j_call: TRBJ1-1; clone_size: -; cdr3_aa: CAISGQDYTEAFF; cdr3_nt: TGTGCCATCAGTGGACAGGATTACACTGAAGCTTTCTTT
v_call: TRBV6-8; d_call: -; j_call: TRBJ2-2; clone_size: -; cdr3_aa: CASSYRLEGGELFF; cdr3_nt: TGTGCCAGCAGTTACCGACTTGAGGGCGGGGAGCTGTTTTTT
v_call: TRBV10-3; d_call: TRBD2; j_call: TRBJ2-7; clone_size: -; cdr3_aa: CAISPTSGRSYEQYF; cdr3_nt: TGTGCCATCAGTCCGACTAGCGGGAGGTCCTACGAGCAGTACTTC
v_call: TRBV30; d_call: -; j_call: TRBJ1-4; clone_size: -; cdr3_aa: CAWSVGGVGEKLFF; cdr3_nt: TGTGCCTGGAGTGTCGGAGGGGTGGGTGAAAAACTGTTTTTT
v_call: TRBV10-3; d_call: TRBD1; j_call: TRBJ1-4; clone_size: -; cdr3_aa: CAISVDRVGLEKLFF; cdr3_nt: TGTGCCATCAGTGTGGACAGGGTCGGATTGGAAAAACTGTTTTTT
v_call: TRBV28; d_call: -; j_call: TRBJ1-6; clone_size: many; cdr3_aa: CASTPPDRNNSPLHF; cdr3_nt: TGTGCCAGCACCCCACCTGACAGGAATAATTCACCCCTCCACTTT
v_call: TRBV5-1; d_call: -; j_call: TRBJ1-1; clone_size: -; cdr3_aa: CASSPDRLNTEAFF; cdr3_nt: TGCGCCAGCAGCCCCGACAGATTGAACACTGAAGCTTTCTTT
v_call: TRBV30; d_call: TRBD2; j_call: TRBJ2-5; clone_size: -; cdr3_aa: CAWSVGLAGQETQYF; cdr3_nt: TGTGCCTGGAGTGTCGGTCTAGCGGGTCAAGAGACCCAGTACTTC
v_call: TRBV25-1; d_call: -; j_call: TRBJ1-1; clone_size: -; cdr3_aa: CASRRLDEAFF; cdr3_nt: TGTGCCAGTCGCAGGTTGGATGAAGCTTTCTTT
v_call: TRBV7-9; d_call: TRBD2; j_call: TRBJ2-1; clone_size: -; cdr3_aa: CASRAGASGIYEQFF; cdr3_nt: TGTGCCAGCAGAGCCGGGGCTAGCGGGATATATGAGCAGTTCTTC
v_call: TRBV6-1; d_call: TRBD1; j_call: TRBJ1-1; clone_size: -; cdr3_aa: CASSLSGGVVTEAFF; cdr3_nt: TGTGCCAGCAGCCTATCAGGGGGCGTTGTCACTGAAGCTTTCTTT
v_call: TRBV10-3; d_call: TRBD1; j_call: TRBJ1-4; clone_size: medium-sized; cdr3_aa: CAIRGQGDEKLFF; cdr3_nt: TGTGCCATCAGGGGACAGGGGGATGAAAAACTGTTTTTT
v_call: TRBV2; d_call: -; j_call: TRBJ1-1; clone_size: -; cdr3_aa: CASSEAKGWVSEAFF; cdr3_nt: TGTGCCAGCAGTGAAGCGAAGGGGTGGGTCAGTGAAGCTTTCTTT
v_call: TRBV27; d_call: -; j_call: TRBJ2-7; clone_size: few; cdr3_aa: CASSLGLETYEQYF; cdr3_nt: TGTGCCAGCAGTTTAGGGCTCGAAACCTACGAGCAGTACTTC
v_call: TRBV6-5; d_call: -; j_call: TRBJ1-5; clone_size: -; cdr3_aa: CASSYSQGSNQPQHF; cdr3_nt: TGTGCCAGCAGTTACTCTCAGGGTAGCAATCAGCCCCAGCATTTT
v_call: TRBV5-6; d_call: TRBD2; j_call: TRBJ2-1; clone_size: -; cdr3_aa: CASSLLAGGLGEQFF; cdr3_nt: TGTGCCAGCAGCTTGCTAGCGGGGGGGCTCGGTGAGCAGTTCTTC
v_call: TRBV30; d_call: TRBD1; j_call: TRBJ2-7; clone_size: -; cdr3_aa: CAWSRQGGEQYF; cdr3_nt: TGTGCCTGGAGCCGACAGGGGGGGGAGCAGTACTTC
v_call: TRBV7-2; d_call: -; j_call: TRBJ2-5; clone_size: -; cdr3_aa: CASSASGVQETQYF; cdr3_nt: TGTGCCAGCAGCGCCTCGGGGGTCCAAGAGACCCAGTACTTC
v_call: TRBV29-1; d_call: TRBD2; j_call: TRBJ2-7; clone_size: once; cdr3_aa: CSVIGLAGYEQYF; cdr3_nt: TGCAGCGTTATAGGACTAGCGGGCTACGAGCAGTACTTC
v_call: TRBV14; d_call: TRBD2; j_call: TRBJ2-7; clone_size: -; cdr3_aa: CASSPSLSGGSGSYEQYF; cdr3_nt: TGTGCCAGCAGCCCCTCCCTATCTGGAGGTAGCGGGAGTTACGAGCAGTACTTC
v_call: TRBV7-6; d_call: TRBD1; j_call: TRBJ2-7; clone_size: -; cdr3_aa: CASSLDRGRSPYEQYF; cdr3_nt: TGTGCCAGCAGCTTGGACAGGGGGCGATCCCCCTACGAGCAGTACTTC
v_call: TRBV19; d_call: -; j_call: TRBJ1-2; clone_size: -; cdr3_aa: CASGTPNGGYTF; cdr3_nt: TGTGCCAGCGGGACACCGAATGGAGGCTACACCTTC
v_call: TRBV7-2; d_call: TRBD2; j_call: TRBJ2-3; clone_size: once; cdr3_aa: CASSFQAGDTDTQYF; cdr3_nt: TGTGCCAGCAGCTTCCAAGCGGGGGACACAGATACGCAGTATTTT
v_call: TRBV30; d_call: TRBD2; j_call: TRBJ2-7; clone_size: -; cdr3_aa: CAWSSGGAREQYF; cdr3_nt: TGTGCCTGGAGCTCCGGGGGGGCGAGGGAGCAGTACTTC
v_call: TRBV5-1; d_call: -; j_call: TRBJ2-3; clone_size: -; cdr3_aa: CASEESTDTQYF; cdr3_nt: TGCGCCTCCGAGGAAAGCACAGATACGCAGTATTTT
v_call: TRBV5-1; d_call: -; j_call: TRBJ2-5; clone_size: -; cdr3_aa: CASTPWGPETQYF; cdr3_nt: TGCGCCAGCACCCCATGGGGGCCGGAGACCCAGTACTTC
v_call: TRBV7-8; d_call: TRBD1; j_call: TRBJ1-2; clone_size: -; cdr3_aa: CASSRRQGGGYTF; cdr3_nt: TGTGCCAGCAGCCGCCGACAGGGAGGTGGCTACACCTTC
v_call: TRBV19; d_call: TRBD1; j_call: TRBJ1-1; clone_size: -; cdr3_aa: CASSIKGQLEAFF; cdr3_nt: TGTGCCAGTAGTATAAAGGGACAGCTTGAAGCTTTCTTT
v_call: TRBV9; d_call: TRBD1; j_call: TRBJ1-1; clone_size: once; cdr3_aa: CASSGGTAGTEAFF; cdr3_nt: TGTGCCAGCAGCGGCGGGACAGCAGGAACTGAAGCTTTCTTT
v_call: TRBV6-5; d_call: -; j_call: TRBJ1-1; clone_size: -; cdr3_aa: CASSPGENTEAFF; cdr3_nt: TGTGCCAGCAGCCCCGGGGAGAACACTGAAGCTTTCTTT
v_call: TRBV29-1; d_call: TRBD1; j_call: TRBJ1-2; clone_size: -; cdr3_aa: CSALAVGTGYGYTF; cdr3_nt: TGCAGCGCTTTGGCGGTCGGGACAGGGTACGGCTACACCTTC
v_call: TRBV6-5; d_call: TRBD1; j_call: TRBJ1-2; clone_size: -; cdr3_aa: CASSYGDRASYGYTF; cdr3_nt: TGTGCCAGCAGTTACGGCGACAGGGCCAGTTATGGCTACACCTTC
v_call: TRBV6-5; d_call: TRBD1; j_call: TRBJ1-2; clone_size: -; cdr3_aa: CASSFDRVRGYTF; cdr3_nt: TGTGCCAGCAGTTTCGACAGGGTTCGGGGCTACACCTTC
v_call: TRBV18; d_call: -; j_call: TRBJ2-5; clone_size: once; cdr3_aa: CASSPGAEETQYF; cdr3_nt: TGTGCCAGCTCACCCGGAGCAGAAGAGACCCAGTACTTC
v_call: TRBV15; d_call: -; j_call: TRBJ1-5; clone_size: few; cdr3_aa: CATSGRGFQPQHF; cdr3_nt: TGTGCCACCAGCGGTAGGGGGTTCCAGCCCCAGCATTTT
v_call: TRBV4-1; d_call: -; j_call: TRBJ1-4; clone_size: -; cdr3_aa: CASSQTGEREKLFF; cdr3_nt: TGCGCCAGCAGCCAAACCGGGGAGAGGGAAAAACTGTTTTTT
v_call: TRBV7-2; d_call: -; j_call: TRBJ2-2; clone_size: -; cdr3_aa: CASSLVGATGELFF; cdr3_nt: TGTGCCAGCAGCTTAGTGGGGGCGACCGGGGAGCTGTTTTTT
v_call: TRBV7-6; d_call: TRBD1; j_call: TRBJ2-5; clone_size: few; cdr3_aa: CASSLEQGFIETQYF; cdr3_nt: TGTGCCAGCAGCTTAGAACAGGGGTTTATTGAGACCCAGTACTTC